A single sample gave rise to the 9 T cell receptor beta chains below, sequenced in a study of T cells expressing NK-cell markers. TCRdb reprocessed the 5' RACE reads and stores each CDR3 protein as one record, lacking DNA. The sample has a few hundred thousand distinct CDR3 sequences. The sample comprised blood T cells: a sorted CD56 or NKG2C T cell subset, CD4+ or CD8+ T cells, or bulk PBMC T cells (not recorded which). These receptors came from a man aged 18-30 years in good health.

The chain has TRBV15 and TRBJ2-6; TCRdb proposes TRBD2, but this gene call is untestable without DNA. The germline gives CDR1 LNHNV, CDR2 YYDKDF (reference sequence). This CDR3 is built from 16 residues. CDR3: CATSTGGGPGANVLTF.

The rearrangement uses TRBV12-3 or TRBV12-4 and TRBJ2-6; TCRdb's assignment of TRBD2 cannot be checked, as there is no DNA. The CDR3 extends over 18 amino acids. CDR3 region: CASSFHAGQRTGANVLTF.

This chain links TRBV20-1 with TRBJ2-2. Germline V gene data show CDR1 as DFQATT and CDR2 as SNEGSKA (reference sequence). This CDR3 has 14 amino acids. The CDR3 protein is CSAREAVNTGELFF.

This sequence joins TRBV20-1 and TRBJ2-3; there is no DNA to check the TCRdb D call of TRBD2. CDR1 is DFQATT and CDR2 is SNEGSKA in the germline V gene (reference sequence). The CDR3 is made up of 17 amino acids. CDR3 protein: CSARDPASGSITDTQYF.

The chain is built from TRBV29-1 and TRBJ1-3. This CDR3 comprises 12 residues. Germline CDR1 and CDR2: SQVTM and ANQGSEA. This CDR3 is CSAISSGNTIYF.

The V and J genes are TRBV29-1 and TRBJ1-3; lacking DNA, the TRBD1 call made by TCRdb goes unchecked. The CDR3 has 15 amino acids. Germline V lookup: CDR1 SQVTM, CDR2 ANQGSEA. CDR3 region: CSVGQTVGSGNTIYF.

The chain couples TRBV12-3 or TRBV12-4 to TRBJ2-1; TCRdb reports TRBD1, a call that lacks DNA to check it against. The CDR3 contains 18 residues. The CDR3 sequence is CASSPGRVGAGFYNEQFF.

The chain joins TRBV5-1 to TRBJ2-5; TCRdb names TRBD1, which stays unverified in the absence of DNA. The CDR3 covers 15 residues. Looked up from germline, CDR1 is SGHRS and CDR2 is YFSETQ. CDR3 in amino acids: CASSGTGSGAETQYF.

The J gene is TRBJ2-5, the V gene TRBV21-1; TCRdb's D call of TRBD1 is untestable without DNA. TRBV21-1 is a recognized pseudogene. This CDR3 has 14 amino acids. This chain's CDR3 is CASSNSGRGETQYF.